This T cell receptor beta chain originates from a study of T-cell memory formation after mild COVID-19. Whole-study results and caveats: The second-wave clones peaking on day 37 were not confirmed as SARS-CoV-2-specific. Clones that shrank (day 15 to 85) were balanced CD4/CD8, whereas later expanders leaned CD4+.

In its sample, this clonotype was seen many times. Antigen: not known. V shed 5 bases, J shed 5 bases, and the junction held 10 bases outside the gene matches. CDR3 size: 15 residues. TCRdb re-called the 5' RACE reads through MiXCR, storing one row per CDR3 protein. Of some 130,000 distinct CDR3 sequences listed, more than 15% are singletons. The sample taken for sequencing was PBMCs or a T cell subset sorted from them (not recorded which). The source is an adult woman who had mild COVID-19 (a few samples of this study predate the infection). Cell type and time point are not known. The chain has TRBV12-3 or TRBV12-4 and TRBJ2-5; TRBD2 matches 8 bases. In DNA form, the CDR3 reads TGTGCCAGCAGTCCCCGAGCGGGAGTGGGGGAGACCCAGTACTTC. Its protein is CASSPRAGVGETQYF.